One sample yielded the 27 T cell receptor beta chains listed below, sequenced in a study of beta chain features in type 1 diabetes. The entirety of the isolated RNA underwent reverse transcription, so expressed TCRB transcripts were sequenced. Method: immunoSEQ multiplex PCR; TCRdb's copy keeps in-frame clones and lacks some. The table lists about 360,000 clones, approximately 12% of them singletons. The specimen was naive CD4+ T cells from blood. Source of these receptors: a man between 18 and 29 years old in good health.

This clone was counted a few times. This chain uses TRBV5-1 with TRBJ1-2; D remains ambiguous. CDR3 length: 14 amino acids. V was trimmed by 1 base and J by 1 base, leaving 8 bases between them. Germline V CDR1 and CDR2: SGHRS, YFSETQ. CDR3 bases: TGCGCCAGCAGCTTGATAACAGATAACTATGGCTACACCTTC. Its protein product is CASSLITDNYGYTF.

V usage is TRBV5-1 and J usage is TRBJ2-3; TRBD1 is a possible D gene (6 bases). From germline, CDR1 is SGHRS and CDR2 YFSETQ. The CDR3 has 16 residues. V was cut by 4 bases and J by 0 bases, with 15 bases left in between. The CDR3 protein is CASSQEGTLSTDTQYF. CDR3 coding DNA: TGCGCCAGCAGCCAAGAAGGGACACTTAGCACAGATACGCAGTATTTT.

This clone was counted only a few times. The chain carries TRBV28 and TRBJ2-6; the D gene is possibly TRBD1 (6 bases). Germline V gives CDR1 MDHEN, CDR2 SYDVKM. Trimming removed 6 bases at V and 0 bases at J, with 9 bases between. The CDR3 is 15 residues long. CDR3 bases: TGTGCCAGCAGCGGACAGAGCTCTGGGGCCAACGTCCTGACTTTC. Its protein is CASSGQSSGANVLTF.

This clone was observed a handful of times. The CDR3 spells CSVEGVQEGSYEQYF. The CDR3 coding sequence is TGCAGCGTTGAAGGGGTCCAAGAGGGCTCCTACGAGCAGTACTTC. This chain connects TRBV29-1 to TRBJ2-7, with a weak D call TRBD2 (5 bases). Germline V gene sequence: CDR1 SQVTM, CDR2 ANQGSEA. The CDR3 is made up of 15 amino acids. Trimming took off 1 base at V and 0 bases at J, with 13 bases between the two ends.

The J gene is TRBJ1-5, the V gene TRBV7-2; no definite D call. Deletions cut 1 base from V and 7 bases from J, with 14 bases between. Germline V gives CDR1 SGHTA, CDR2 FQGNSA. The CDR3 sequence is 15 residues long. In nucleotides, the CDR3 is TGTGCCAGCAGCTTAGTGGGGTTATCGGGGCAGCCCCAGCATTTT. It encodes CASSLVGLSGQPQHF.

This chain connects TRBV6-5 to TRBJ2-7; D is ambiguous. The CDR3 is made up of 15 amino acids. The V end was cut by 6 bases, the J end by 1 base, with 16 bases between. Germline V lookup: CDR1 MNHEY, CDR2 SVGAGI. In DNA form, the CDR3 reads TGTGCCAGCAGCCAGGATATAGGCGCGTCCTACGAGCAGTACTTC. Translation: CASSQDIGASYEQYF.

J is TRBJ1-5 and V is TRBV6-1; 7 bases are a match to TRBD1. This CDR3 region has 14 residues. Germline CDR1 reads MNHNS; CDR2 reads SASEGT. The V gene end was trimmed by 3 bases and the J gene end by 7 bases; junction bases not matched to a gene: 6. CDR3 region: CASSDTGERQPQHF. The CDR3 DNA follows: TGTGCCAGCAGTGACACAGGGGAGCGGCAGCCCCAGCATTTT.

This clone occurred a few times. This chain links TRBV29-1 with TRBJ2-5, with a tentative D call TRBD1 (6 bases). V was cut by 2 bases and J by 5 bases, with 15 bases left in between. This CDR3 contains 14 residues. From germline, CDR1 is SQVTM and CDR2 ANQGSEA. The CDR3 here is CSVENRAEGETQYF. The CDR3 DNA is TGCAGCGTTGAAAACAGGGCAGAGGGTGAGACCCAGTACTTC.

V is TRBV7-9 and J is TRBJ1-1; a possible D gene is TRBD1 (5 bases). The germline V and J ends were trimmed by 1 base and 5 bases, with 14 bases remaining between them. Germline V gene lookup returns CDR1 SEHNR and CDR2 FQNEAQ (reference sequence). CDR3 length: 15 residues. CDR3 sequence (DNA): TGTGCCAGCAGCTTAGGGGATTGGGGGGGGACTGAAGCTTTCTTT. It is translated as CASSLGDWGGTEAFF.

This clone was seen a handful of times. The chain links TRBV9 to TRBJ2-1; TRBD2 agrees at 11 bases. V lost 0 bases, J lost 9 bases, and 5 bases stayed unmatched. Looked up from germline, CDR1 is SGDLS and CDR2 is YYNGEE. CDR3 length: 15 amino acids. The CDR3 protein is CASSVVTSGAVEQFF. The CDR3 nucleotides are TGTGCCAGCAGCGTAGTGACTAGCGGGGCGGTTGAGCAGTTCTTC.

The chain recombines TRBV7-2 with TRBJ2-3, with 8 bases lining up with TRBD2. Germline V lookup: CDR1 SGHTA, CDR2 FQGNSA. This CDR3 region has 16 residues. V shed 2 bases and J 2 bases; nucleotides not matched to a gene: 6. Here the CDR3 DNA reads TGTGCCAGCAGCTTATTCGGTAGCGGGGTCACAGATACGCAGTATTTT. Translating gives CASSLFGSGVTDTQYF.

V is TRBV9 and J is TRBJ2-1, with a possible D match to TRBD2 (6 bases). CDR1 and CDR2 (germline): SGDLS, YYNGEE. This CDR3 is 14 amino acids long. Trimming left V 4 bases short and J 8 bases short, with 16 bases between. In nucleotides, the CDR3 is TGTGCCAGCAGCACAAGAACTAGCAGGGATGAGCAGTTCTTC. Protein: CASSTRTSRDEQFF.

This clone was detected a few times. The chain carries TRBV7-2 and TRBJ2-5, with D unresolved. This CDR3 is built from 11 residues. The germline V and J ends were trimmed by 5 bases and 7 bases, with 8 bases remaining between them. Germline assignment: CDR1 SGHTA and CDR2 FQGNSA. For the CDR3, the DNA is TGTGCCAGCAGCCCCACGGGGACCCAGTACTTC. This translates into CASSPTGTQYF.

There are a few counts of this clone. The chain carries TRBV19 and TRBJ2-3; the D gene is possibly TRBD1 (5 bases). Germline assignment: CDR1 LNHDA and CDR2 SQIVND (reference sequence). CDR3 length: 14 amino acids. The V gene lost 6 bases and the J gene lost 1 base, with 11 bases spanning the gap. This CDR3 is CASRARGRTDTQYF. As DNA, the CDR3 is TGTGCCAGTAGGGCTAGGGGCCGCACAGATACGCAGTATTTT.

The chain recombines TRBV2 with TRBJ1-2; 7 positions agree with TRBD1. CDR3 length: 15 amino acids. V was pared by 3 bases and J by 0 bases, with 4 bases of the junction left unmatched. Germline V lookup: CDR1 SNHLY, CDR2 FYNNEI. Here the CDR3 reads CASSDLQGSNYGYTF. The CDR3 region has the DNA TGTGCCAGCAGTGACCTACAGGGGTCTAACTATGGCTACACCTTC. Complete variable domain (other parts from reference TRBV2 and TRBJ1-2): EPEVTQTPSHQVTQMGQEVILRCVPISNHLYFYWYRQILGQKVEFLVSFYNNEISEKSEIFDDQFSVERPDGSNFTLKIRSTKLEDSAMYFCASSDLQGSNYGYTFGSGTRLTVV.

The chain recombines TRBV2 with TRBJ1-6, with D perhaps TRBD1 (5 bases). The CDR3 is 13 amino acids. V was pared by 6 bases and J by 9 bases, with 12 bases between. The germline CDR1 and CDR2 sequences are SNHLY and FYNNEI. CDR3 in amino acids: CASRRTFGSPLHF. CDR3 nucleotide sequence: TGTGCCAGCAGGAGGACATTTGGTTCACCCCTCCACTTT.

This clone was seen more than once but under ten times. CDR3 residues: CASSIGPLGAGDTQYF. The CDR3 DNA follows: TGTGCCAGCAGCATAGGCCCCTTAGGGGCCGGGGATACGCAGTATTTT. The chain carries TRBV7-2 and TRBJ2-3; D is perhaps TRBD1 (5 bases). With 5 bases removed from V and 6 bases from J, the gap between germline ends came to 21 bases. The CDR3 loop spans 16 amino acids. Per the germline V gene, CDR1 is SGHTA and CDR2 is FQGNSA. The complete variable domain, with remaining parts taken from reference TRBV7-2 and TRBJ2-3, reads GAGVSQSPSNKVTEKGKDVELRCDPISGHTALYWYRQSLGQGLEFLIYFQGNSAPDKSGLPSDRFSAERTGGSVSTLTIQRTQQEDSAVYLCASSIGPLGAGDTQYFGPGTRLTVL.

The J gene is TRBJ2-6, the V gene TRBV15; D gene ambiguous. V was clipped by 4 bases and J by 0 bases, with 13 bases between them. CDR3 length: 17 residues. Germline V CDR1 and CDR2: LNHNV, YYDKDF (reference sequence). Here the CDR3 DNA reads TGTGCCACCAGCAATCCAATCTTAGTCTCTGGGGCCAACGTCCTGACTTTC. Amino acids: CATSNPILVSGANVLTF.

The gene calls are TRBV18 and TRBJ1-5, with D possibly matching TRBD1 (5 bases). The CDR3 sequence is 17 residues long. V was trimmed by 2 bases and J by 5 bases, leaving 19 bases between them. Germline assignment: CDR1 KGHSH and CDR2 LQKENI. In nucleotides, the CDR3 is TGTGCCAGCTCACCAGGCATCGGCAGGGAACGGGATCAGCCCCAGCATTTT. Amino acids: CASSPGIGRERDQPQHF.

The chain links TRBV7-7 to TRBJ2-3, with 7 bases fitting TRBD1. Germline values: CDR1 SSHAT, CDR2 FNYEAQ (reference sequence). The junction had 5 bases not matched to a gene; V was cut back by 5 bases and J by 0 bases. The CDR3 is made up of 15 amino acids. For the CDR3, the DNA is TGTGCCAGCAGCCCTGGGACAGCTAGCACAGATACGCAGTATTTT. Translated, it gives CASSPGTASTDTQYF.

The table lists this clone with a few counts. The genes are TRBV25-1 and TRBJ2-2; the match to TRBD1 covers 8 bases. CDR1 is MGHDK, CDR2 SYGVNS, per germline. The CDR3 runs 16 residues. V shed 1 base, J shed 1 base, and the junction held 2 bases outside the gene matches. CDR3 nucleotides: TGTGCCAGCAGTGAATCCGGGACAGGGAACACCGGGGAGCTGTTTTTT. This codes for CASSESGTGNTGELFF.

This chain joins TRBV7-2 and TRBJ1-1; possibly TRBD1 for D (5 bases). V lost 1 base to trimming and J lost 2 bases, with 11 bases between them. Germline V gives CDR1 SGHTA, CDR2 FQGNSA. This CDR3 has 15 residues. The CDR3 bases are TGTGCCAGCAGCTTAGAAGGGGTCCCTAACACTGAAGCTTTCTTT. Translation gives CASSLEGVPNTEAFF.

This clone showed up just a few times. The chain joins TRBV18 to TRBJ2-3, with 7 positions matching TRBD2. V lost 0 bases to trimming and J lost 6 bases; unmatched junction nucleotides: 6. The CDR3 is 15 amino acids. From germline, CDR1 is KGHSH and CDR2 LQKENI. The CDR3 nucleotides read TGTGCCAGCTCACCACCGAAAGCGGGGCCCGATACGCAGTATTTT. Amino acid sequence: CASSPPKAGPDTQYF.

J is TRBJ2-3 and V is TRBV5-1; maybe TRBD2 (5 bases). The CDR3 contains 17 residues. Germline V gene data show CDR1 as SGHRS and CDR2 as YFSETQ. Trimming shortened V by 0 bases and J by 0 bases, and 14 bases separated the two germline ends. The CDR3 DNA sequence: TGCGCCAGCAGCTTGGCCGGGCGGGCCTCTAGCACAGATACGCAGTATTTT. Its protein product is CASSLAGRASSTDTQYF.

V is TRBV19 and J is TRBJ1-3; D unclear. The V and J ends lost 7 bases and 0 bases respectively, with 7 bases between them. The CDR3 consists of 13 residues. CDR1 LNHDA and CDR2 SQIVND come from the germline V gene (reference sequence). This chain's CDR3 is CASTRSSGNTIYF. The CDR3 DNA reads as TGTGCCAGTACAAGGAGCTCTGGAAACACCATATATTTT. The variable domain in full, completed from reference TRBV19 and TRBJ1-3, reads DGGITQSPKYLFRKEGQNVTLSCEQNLNHDAMYWYRQDPGQGLRLIYYSQIVNDFQKGDIAEGYSVSREKKESFPLTVTSAQKNPTAFYLCASTRSSGNTIYFGEGSWLTVV.

The gene calls are TRBV30 and TRBJ1-2, with D possibly being TRBD1 (5 bases). Germline V CDR1 and CDR2: GTSNPN, SVGIG (reference sequence). The CDR3 has 11 residues. Trimming took off 5 bases at V and 7 bases at J, with 11 bases between the two ends. The CDR3 region is CAWGAGVGYTF. CDR3 bases: TGTGCCTGGGGGGCGGGGGTTGGCTACACCTTC.

The chain is built from TRBV29-1 and TRBJ2-3; 8 bases agree with TRBD1. The CDR3 is 15 residues long. The germline gives CDR1 SQVTM, CDR2 ANQGSEA. J lost 4 bases, V lost 0 bases, and 6 bases had no gene match. The CDR3 DNA follows: TGCAGCGTTGAAGAGGTGCAGGGGGCACCAGATACGCAGTATTTT. Amino acids: CSVEEVQGAPDTQYF.